One and the same sample provided the 12 T cell receptor beta chains below, sequenced in a study of blood T cell repertoires in COVID-19. Using immunoSEQ multiplex PCR, the repertoire was profiled, and TCRdb retains in-frame clones only, with some absent. The sample consists of over 120,000 clones, about four fifths of them appearing once. The sequenced material came from peripheral blood. The origin of the receptors is a human donor in a cohort sampled during active COVID-19.

The CDR3 sequence: CASSSGDNSPLHF. As DNA, the CDR3 is TGTGCCAGCTCATCAGGGGACAATTCACCCCTCCACTTT. The chain carries TRBV18 and TRBJ1-6; possibly TRBD1 for D (6 bases). This CDR3 is 13 amino acids long. V dropped 5 bases and J dropped 7 bases, with 9 bases sitting between them. Germline CDR1 is KGHSH and CDR2 is LQKENI.

The chain employs TRBV19 and TRBJ2-2, with TRBD2 matching 8 bases. J was trimmed by 4 bases and V by 3 bases; bases with no gene match: 1. CDR1 and CDR2 from the germline V gene are LNHDA and SQIVND (reference sequence). The CDR3 runs to 14 residues. CDR3 sequence reads: CASSMGLVTGELFF. In DNA, the CDR3 is TGTGCCAGTAGTATGGGACTAGTCACCGGGGAGCTGTTTTTT. Variable domain in full (rest from reference TRBV19 and TRBJ2-2): DGGITQSPKYLFRKEGQNVTLSCEQNLNHDAMYWYRQDPGQGLRLIYYSQIVNDFQKGDIAEGYSVSREKKESFPLTVTSAQKNPTAFYLCASSMGLVTGELFFGEGSRLTVL.

J is TRBJ1-5 and V is TRBV27; D perhaps matches TRBD1 (5 bases). Germline V gives CDR1 MNHEY, CDR2 SMNVEV (reference sequence). Trimming removed 6 bases at V and 6 bases at J, with 18 bases between. CDR3 length: 15 amino acids. CDR3 in amino acids: CASSQRSGGGQPQHF. CDR3 DNA: TGTGCCAGCAGCCAAAGATCTGGGGGGGGTCAGCCCCAGCATTTT.

The J gene is TRBJ2-3, the V gene TRBV7-6; 14 positions agree with TRBD2. V trimming: 5 bases; J trimming: 1 base; junction bases outside the gene matches: 5. Germline V gives CDR1 SGHVS, CDR2 FNYEAQ. CDR3 size: 17 residues. CDR3 coding DNA: TGTGCCAGCAGCCCGGGACTAGCGGGAGCCGGCACAGATACGCAGTATTTT. This gives the protein CASSPGLAGAGTDTQYF.

This clone was counted a single time. This sequence joins TRBV7-2 and TRBJ2-6; no clear D. The CDR3 extends over 16 amino acids. V was shortened by 5 bases and J by 0 bases, with 11 bases between the two germline ends. Germline CDR1 SGHTA, CDR2 FQGNSA. As DNA, the CDR3 is TGTGCCAGCAGCCTGCAGGTTAGCTCTGGGGCCAACGTCCTGACTTTC. Translated, it gives CASSLQVSSGANVLTF.

The rearrangement uses TRBV12-3 or TRBV12-4 and TRBJ1-5; D is perhaps TRBD1 (6 bases). Between the trimmed V and J ends, which lost 5 bases and 6 bases, there was a span of 11 bases. The CDR3 is made up of 13 amino acids. The CDR3 region has the DNA TGTGCCAGCAGTCTGAACAGGGCTCAGCCCCAGCATTTT. Translated: CASSLNRAQPQHF.

This chain joins TRBV4-2 and TRBJ2-7; TRBD1 matches at 11 bases. The CDR3 length is 15 residues. Germline trimming cut 3 bases from V and 5 bases from J; bases unmatched to any gene: 6. The germline V gene encodes CDR1 LGHNA and CDR2 YNFKEQ. CDR3 amino acids: CASSQWTGGKNEQYF. The CDR3 bases are TGTGCCAGCAGCCAGTGGACAGGGGGCAAAAACGAGCAGTACTTC.

The chain combines TRBV4-2 with TRBJ2-1, with D possibly being TRBD2 (6 bases). Germline V gives CDR1 LGHNA, CDR2 YNFKEQ. The CDR3 spans 19 residues. Trimming took off 2 bases at V and 4 bases at J, with 24 bases between the two ends. The CDR3 is CASSQQPRPTSGGYNEQFF. CDR3 DNA: TGTGCCAGCAGCCAACAACCTCGCCCGACTAGTGGGGGGTACAATGAGCAGTTCTTC.

The sample holds one count of this clone. V is TRBV6-6 and J is TRBJ2-7; possibly TRBD2 for D (5 bases). The ends were cut back, 4 bases at V and 3 bases at J, with 16 bases in the middle. The length of the CDR3 is 15 residues. Germline CDR1 reads MNHNY; CDR2 reads SVGAGI (reference sequence). The CDR3 nucleotides read TGTGCCAGCAGTTCGGAGGAACGGCCCTTCTACGAGCAGTACTTC. Its translation: CASSSEERPFYEQYF.

The rearrangement uses TRBV3-1 (or the pseudogene TRBV3-2) and TRBJ2-5, with 12 bases lining up with TRBD2. The CDR3 totals 16 residues. With 6 bases clipped from V and 7 bases from J, the junction kept 12 bases outside the gene matches. The V gene's germline CDR1 is LGHDT and CDR2 YNNKEL (reference sequence). CDR3 sequence: CASSYSGLAGRRTQYF. For the CDR3, the DNA is TGTGCCAGCAGTTACTCTGGACTAGCGGGACGGAGGACCCAGTACTTC.

The rearrangement links TRBV19 to TRBJ2-6; a possible D gene is TRBD2 (5 bases). From germline, CDR1 is LNHDA and CDR2 SQIVND (reference sequence). There are 19 residues in the CDR3. V was clipped by 5 bases and J by 0 bases, with 20 bases between them. CDR3 protein: CASSGLRATSISGANVLTF. The DNA of the CDR3 is TGTGCCAGTAGTGGGTTGAGGGCCACTTCTATCTCTGGGGCCAACGTCCTGACTTTC.

The chain combines TRBV7-2 with TRBJ2-7; 10 bases fit TRBD2. The CDR3 consists of 14 residues. Germline V gene data show CDR1 as SGHTA and CDR2 as FQGNSA. V dropped 4 bases and J dropped 6; count of bases not matched to a gene: 6. The CDR3 nucleotides are TGTGCCAGCAGCTCGGCTAGCGGGAGCACCGAGCAGTACTTC. Protein: CASSSASGSTEQYF.